This T cell receptor beta chain was sequenced for a study of molecular identifiers for immune sequencing clone quantification. Notes on the study in general: Jurkat TCR RNA spiked in from one cell could reportedly be detected among some 1 million naive cells.

Construction of naive CD8 libraries employed about 17,000 to 1,100,000 sorted cells together with 10%, 30% or 50% RNA. This clonotype was observed at least ten times. Its target is unknown. Via MiXCR, TCRdb re-called the PCR reads, giving one row per CDR3 protein. In the table there are about 640,000 distinct CDR3 sequences, just under 20% of which are singletons. The CDR3 sequence is 17 residues long. V was shortened by 4 bases and J by 9 bases, with 28 bases between the two germline ends. In germline, CDR1 is SQVTM, CDR2 ANQGSEA. The sequencing input was naive CD8+ T cells from blood, with Jurkat cell RNA spiked in. Subset indicated: FACS-sorted CD8+CD4-CCR7+CD45RA+ naive T cells. The rearrangement joins TRBV29-1 to TRBJ1-5; perhaps TRBD1 as D (6 bases). The source is a human donor in good health. Some libraries in this study had Jurkat cell RNA spiked in. This CDR3 reads CSVVMSGGQTGERPQHF. CDR3 nucleotides: TGCAGCGTTGTCATGTCGGGGGGACAAACCGGGGAGCGGCCCCAGCATTTT. The whole variable domain, remainder taken from reference TRBV29-1 and TRBJ1-5, is SAVISQKPSRDICQRGTSLTIQCQVDSQVTMMFWYRQQPGQSLTLIATANQGSEATYESGFVIDKFPISRPNLTFSTLTVSNMSPEDSSIYLCSVVMSGGQTGERPQHFGDGTRLSIL.